This record looks at one T cell receptor beta chain sequence and its context. Its antigen is not identified. Sequence at one end of the junction differs from germline and may be a read error. The CDR3 extends over 13 amino acids. The record originates from a study of CD8+CD57+ T cells in acquired aplastic anemia. At the level of the study: The DNA of sorted CD4+ and CD8+ cells averaged approximately 3.3 ug. The study obtained about 10.8 million reads on average for CD4+ cells from healthy donors. Study-wide results and limits: Overlap between patients and controls comprised 25 to 30 CD8+ CDR3 sequences.

The use of genomic DNA as template underpinned the TCR beta VDJ and CDR3 profiling. TCRdb independently ran MiXCR on the reads; one entry per CDR3 protein. The sample lists roughly 64,000 distinct CDR3 sequences, about 56% occurring once. The sequencing input was sorted CD4+, CD8+, or CD8+CD57+ T cells (not recorded which) from PBMCs. The chain uses TRBV12-3 or TRBV12-4 and TRBJ2-1; D is possibly TRBD1 (6 bases). The clonotype was recovered from a human donor in good health, serving as a control. CDR3 protein: CAISPGQYNEQFF. CDR3 in DNA: TGTGCCATCAGTCCGGGACAATACAATGAGCAGTTCTTC.